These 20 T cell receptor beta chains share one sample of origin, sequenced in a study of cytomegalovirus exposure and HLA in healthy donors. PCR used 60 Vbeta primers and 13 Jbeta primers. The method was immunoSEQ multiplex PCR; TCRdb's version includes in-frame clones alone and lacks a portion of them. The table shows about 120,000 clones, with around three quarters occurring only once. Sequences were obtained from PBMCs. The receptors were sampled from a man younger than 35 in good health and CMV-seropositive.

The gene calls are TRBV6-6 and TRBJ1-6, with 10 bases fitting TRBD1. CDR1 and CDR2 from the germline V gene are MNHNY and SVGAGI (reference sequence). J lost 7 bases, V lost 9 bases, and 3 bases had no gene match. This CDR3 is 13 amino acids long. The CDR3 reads CASRTGGNSPLHF. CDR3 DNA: TGTGCCAGTCGGACAGGGGGAAATTCACCCCTCCACTTT.

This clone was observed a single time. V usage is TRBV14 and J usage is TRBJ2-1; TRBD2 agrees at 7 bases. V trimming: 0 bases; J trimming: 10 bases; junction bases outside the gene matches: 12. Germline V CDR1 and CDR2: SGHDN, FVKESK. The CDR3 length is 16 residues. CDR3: CASSQEWSSGFWEQFF. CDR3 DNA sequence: TGTGCCAGCAGCCAAGAGTGGTCTAGCGGATTTTGGGAGCAGTTCTTC.

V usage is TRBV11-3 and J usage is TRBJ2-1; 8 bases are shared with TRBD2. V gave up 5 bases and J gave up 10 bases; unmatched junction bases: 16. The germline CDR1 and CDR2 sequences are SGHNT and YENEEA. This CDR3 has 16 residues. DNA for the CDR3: TGTGCCAGCAGCCCAGGTGCGGGGCGGGAGGCCCAGGAGCAGTTCTTC. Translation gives CASSPGAGREAQEQFF.

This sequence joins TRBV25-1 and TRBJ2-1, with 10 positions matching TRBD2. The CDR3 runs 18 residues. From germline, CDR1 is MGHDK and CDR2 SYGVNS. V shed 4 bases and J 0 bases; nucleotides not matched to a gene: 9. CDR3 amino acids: CASSGRLAGEHSYNEQFF. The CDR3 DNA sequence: TGTGCCAGCAGTGGTCGGCTAGCGGGAGAGCACTCCTACAATGAGCAGTTCTTC.

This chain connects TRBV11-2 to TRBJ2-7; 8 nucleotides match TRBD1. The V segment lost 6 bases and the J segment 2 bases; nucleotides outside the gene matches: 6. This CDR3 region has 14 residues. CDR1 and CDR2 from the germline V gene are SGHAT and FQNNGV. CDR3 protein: CASSWTGSPYEQYF. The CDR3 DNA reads TGTGCCAGCAGTTGGACAGGGAGTCCCTACGAGCAGTACTTC. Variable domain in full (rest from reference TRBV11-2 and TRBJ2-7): EAGVAQSPRYKIIEKRQSVAFWCNPISGHATLYWYQQILGQGPKLLIQFQNNGVVDDSQLPKDRFSAERLKGVDSTLKIQPAKLEDSAVYLCASSWTGSPYEQYFGPGTRLTVT.

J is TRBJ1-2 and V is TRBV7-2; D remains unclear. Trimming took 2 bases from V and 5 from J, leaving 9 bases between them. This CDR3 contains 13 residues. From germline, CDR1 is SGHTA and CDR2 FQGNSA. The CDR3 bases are TGTGCCAGCAGCTTACAGAATCTTTATGGCTACACCTTC. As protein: CASSLQNLYGYTF.

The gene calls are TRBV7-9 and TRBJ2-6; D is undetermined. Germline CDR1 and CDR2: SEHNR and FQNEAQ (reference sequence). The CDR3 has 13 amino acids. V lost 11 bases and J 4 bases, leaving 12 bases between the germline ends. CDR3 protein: CALFPPGANVLTF. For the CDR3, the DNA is TGTGCCCTTTTTCCCCCCGGGGCCAACGTCCTGACTTTC.

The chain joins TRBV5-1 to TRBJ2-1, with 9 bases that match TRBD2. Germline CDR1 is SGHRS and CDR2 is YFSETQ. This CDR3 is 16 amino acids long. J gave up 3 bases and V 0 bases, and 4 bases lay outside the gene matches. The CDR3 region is CASSLDGGRGYNEQFF. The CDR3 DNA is TGCGCCAGCAGCTTGGATGGCGGGAGGGGCTACAATGAGCAGTTCTTC.

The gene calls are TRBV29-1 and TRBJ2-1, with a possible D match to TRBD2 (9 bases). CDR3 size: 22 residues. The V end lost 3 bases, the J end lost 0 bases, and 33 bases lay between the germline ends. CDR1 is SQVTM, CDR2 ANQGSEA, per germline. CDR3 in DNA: TGCAGCGTTGAGACAGGGGAAGAGGGGCTAGCGGGACCCCCTAGCTCCTACAATGAGCAGTTCTTC. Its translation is CSVETGEEGLAGPPSSYNEQFF.

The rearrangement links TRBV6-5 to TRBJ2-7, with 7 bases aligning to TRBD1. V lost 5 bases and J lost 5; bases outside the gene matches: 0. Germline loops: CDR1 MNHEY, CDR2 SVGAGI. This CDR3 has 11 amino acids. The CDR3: CASSDRDEQYF. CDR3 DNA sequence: TGTGCCAGCAGTGACAGGGACGAGCAGTACTTC.

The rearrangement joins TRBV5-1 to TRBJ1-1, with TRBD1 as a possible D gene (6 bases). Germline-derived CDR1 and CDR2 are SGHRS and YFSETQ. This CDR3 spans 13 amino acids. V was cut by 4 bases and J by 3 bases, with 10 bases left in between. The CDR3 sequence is CASSPGHYTEAFF. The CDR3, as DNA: TGCGCCAGCAGCCCGGGACATTACACTGAAGCTTTCTTT.

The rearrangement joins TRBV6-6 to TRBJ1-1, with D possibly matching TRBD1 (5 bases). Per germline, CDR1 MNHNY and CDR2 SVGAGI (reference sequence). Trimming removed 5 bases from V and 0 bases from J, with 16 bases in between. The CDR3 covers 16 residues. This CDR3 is CASSVVPTDLNTEAFF. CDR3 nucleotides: TGTGCCAGCAGTGTCGTACCGACAGACTTGAACACTGAAGCTTTCTTT.

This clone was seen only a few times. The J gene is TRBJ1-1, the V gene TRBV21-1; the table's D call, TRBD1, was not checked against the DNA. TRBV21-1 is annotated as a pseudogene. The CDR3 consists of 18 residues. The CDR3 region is CASSKRRQGLTMNTEAFF. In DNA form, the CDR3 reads TGTGCCAGCAGCAAAAGGCGACAGGGATTAACCATGAACACTGAAGCTTTCTTT.

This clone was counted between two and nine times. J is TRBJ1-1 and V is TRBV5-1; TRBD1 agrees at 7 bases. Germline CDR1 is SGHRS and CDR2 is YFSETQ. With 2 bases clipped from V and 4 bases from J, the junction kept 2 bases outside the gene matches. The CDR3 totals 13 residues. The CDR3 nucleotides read TGCGCCAGCAGCTTTGCAGGGGGCACTGAAGCTTTCTTT. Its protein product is CASSFAGGTEAFF.

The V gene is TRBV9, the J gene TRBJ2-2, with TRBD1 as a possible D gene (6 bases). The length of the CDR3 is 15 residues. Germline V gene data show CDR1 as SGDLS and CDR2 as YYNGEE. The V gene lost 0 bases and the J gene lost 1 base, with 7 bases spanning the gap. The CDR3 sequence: CASSVGGGNTGELFF. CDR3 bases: TGTGCCAGCAGCGTAGGAGGGGGGAACACCGGGGAGCTGTTTTTT.

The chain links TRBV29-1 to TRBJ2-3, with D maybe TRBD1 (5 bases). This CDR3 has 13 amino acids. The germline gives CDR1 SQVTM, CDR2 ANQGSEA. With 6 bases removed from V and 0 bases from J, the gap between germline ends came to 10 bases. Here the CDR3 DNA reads TGCAGCGTCACAGGTTCTAGCACAGATACGCAGTATTTT. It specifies CSVTGSSTDTQYF.

CDR3 nucleotide sequence: TGCGCCAGCAGCCAAGGTGGGGAGGCCGGGGAGCTGTTTTTT. This encodes CASSQGGEAGELFF. The rearrangement uses TRBV4-1 and TRBJ2-2; tentatively, D is TRBD2 (6 bases). V gave up 1 base and J gave up 6 bases, with 9 bases separating them. Germline V gene sequence: CDR1 MGHRA, CDR2 YSYEKL. The CDR3 extends over 14 amino acids.

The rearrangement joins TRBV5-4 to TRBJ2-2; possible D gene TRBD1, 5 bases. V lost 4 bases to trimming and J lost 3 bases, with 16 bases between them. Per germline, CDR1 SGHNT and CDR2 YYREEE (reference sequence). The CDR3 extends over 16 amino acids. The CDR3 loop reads CASSLQRLTDTGELFF. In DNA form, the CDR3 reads TGTGCCAGCAGCCTTCAACGGTTGACAGACACCGGGGAGCTGTTTTTT.

CDR3 residues: CASSPDKQGSQYF. For the CDR3, the DNA is TGTGCCAGCAGTCCCGACAAACAGGGTTCCCAGTACTTC. The chain couples TRBV27 to TRBJ2-5; maybe TRBD1 (6 bases). Germline V gene data show CDR1 as MNHEY and CDR2 as SMNVEV (reference sequence). The V and J ends lost 5 bases and 9 bases respectively, with 16 bases between them. The CDR3 consists of 13 residues.

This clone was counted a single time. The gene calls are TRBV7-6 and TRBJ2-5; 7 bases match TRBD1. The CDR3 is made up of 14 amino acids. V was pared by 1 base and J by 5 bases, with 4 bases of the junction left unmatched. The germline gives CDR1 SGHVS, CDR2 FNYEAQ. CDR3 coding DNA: TGTGCCAGCAGCTTAGGAAACAGGGGCGAGACCCAGTACTTC. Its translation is CASSLGNRGETQYF.